The clone carrying this TCR beta chain was found a few times. Its matching antigen is unknown. Preparation of the TCRbeta library was carried out with unique molecular identifiers. In TCRdb, the PCR reads were re-called with MiXCR into one record per CDR3 protein. The sample gives about 980,000 distinct CDR3 sequences, roughly 29% of which show up once; roughly 27% is in the top ten. The V and J ends lost 3 bases and 3 bases, in that order; junction bases with no gene match: 6. CDR1 is SQVTM, CDR2 ANQGSEA, per germline. The CDR3 has 14 amino acids. This entry is derived from a study of T-cell reconstitution after alpha-beta-depleted transplantation in children. Study observations and caveats: A year post-transplant, T-cell counts and diversity derived mostly from newly produced T cells.

Here the sequenced sample was PBMCs, mostly from graft donor cells, taken 360 days after TCRalphabeta/CD19-depleted stem cell transplant. The clonotype originates from a boy younger than two who had a stem cell transplant for SCID, so the T cells may come from the graft donor. This chain uses TRBV29-1 with TRBJ1-1, with 8 bases fitting TRBD1. CDR3 in DNA: TGCAGCGTTGACAGGGGGCTAGGGTACACTGAAGCTTTCTTT. This sequence encodes CSVDRGLGYTEAFF.